This T cell receptor (beta chain) was retrieved from a study of blood T cell repertoires in COVID-19. Overall study: COVID-19 samples collected from the United States, Italy and Spain covered acute and convalescent phases. Nucleic acid was either cDNA or gDNA, and it came from T cells, B-cell-depleted T cells, or PBMCs.

Assay used: immunoSEQ multiplex PCR; TCRdb lists only in-frame clones, some missing. The sample records approximately 170,000 clones, 90% being singletons. Trimming took 6 bases from V and 4 from J; bases not matched to a gene: 4. The CDR3 is 13 amino acids. Germline lookup yields CDR1 LGHNT and CDR2 FRNRAP. The sample was peripheral blood. The chain carries TRBV12-5 and TRBJ1-1, with 8 bases fitting TRBD1. The receptor was isolated from a man aged 55 to 70 with active or convalescent COVID-19. CDR3 coding DNA: TGTGCTAGTGGCACAGGGGGGAGCACTGAAGCTTTCTTT. Protein sequence: CASGTGGSTEAFF.